The T cell receptor beta chain described here comes from a study of T cell repertoires in cytomegalovirus infection. Study overall: Peptides in the study included HLA-C-restricted and HLA-B-restricted CMV epitopes. In public TCR beta signatures, there were indications of both CMV infection and matching HLA type. The study's findings and limits: HLA-C-restricted TCR beta clonotypes specific for CMV led the ex vivo response. Carriage of CMV together with the relevant HLA was identifiable through cumulative public TCR beta family frequency.

Details on this clonotype: Its antigen is still unknown.

TCRdb re-called the reads through MiXCR, storing one row per CDR3 protein. The sample holds under 500,000 distinct CDR3 sequences; more than 40% are singletons and the top ten take 40% to 50%. This CDR3 has 16 amino acids. Germline V gene sequence: CDR1 KGHSH, CDR2 LQKENI. V gave up 0 bases and J gave up 1 base; unmatched junction bases: 2. The sample in question was cultured PBMCs, obtained from culture after CMV antigen stimulation. The source of this sequence is a human donor in good health (CMV status not recorded). Some clones in this sample may be carry-over from other donors' samples. The chain links TRBV18 to TRBJ2-3; 9 positions agree with TRBD2. The CDR3 loop reads CASSPPVAGGTDTQYF. As DNA, the CDR3 is TGTGCCAGCTCACCACCGGTAGCGGGAGGCACAGATACGCAGTATTTT.